This T cell receptor (beta chain) was found in a study of blood T cells in healthy people across ages. General study findings and limits: Higher diversity, along with more naive CD4+ cells, distinguished long-lived donors from aged donors.

In regard to this clonotype: What it binds is not known.

The authors ran a second PCR of 7 to 11 cycles using a sample-barcoded 5' primer and a J-beta primer mix. Via MiXCR, TCRdb re-called the 5' RACE reads, giving one row per CDR3 protein. Among some 1.6 million distinct CDR3 sequences listed, around 36% were seen once. The CDR3 contains 14 residues. The ends lost 5 bases at V and 2 bases at J; junction bases unmatched: 6. CDR1 is SEHNR and CDR2 is FQNEAQ in the germline V gene (reference sequence). The TCR was taken from a woman between 25 and 40 years old in good health. The chain links TRBV7-9 to TRBJ2-7; 7 bases align to TRBD1. Material for sequencing was blood. In DNA, the CDR3 is TGTGCCAGCAGCCCAATGACAGGGCCCTACGAGCAGTACTTC. This codes for CASSPMTGPYEQYF.